This entry lists 6 T cell receptor beta chains sequenced from one sample in a study of neoadjuvant anti-PD-1 for oral cavity cancer. The repertoire was sequenced with immunoSEQ multiplex PCR; TCRdb's copy has only in-frame clones and lacks some. The sample yields tens of thousands of clones, 80% to 90% seen once. The material was PBMCs, obtained before nivolumab (anti-PD-1) treatment. These receptors originate from a person between 40 and 79 years old with oral cavity squamous cell carcinoma.

This clone was observed a handful of times. This rearrangement joins TRBV2 to TRBJ2-5; D call uncertain. This CDR3 comprises 13 residues. Germline loops: CDR1 SNHLY, CDR2 FYNNEI. Trimming pared 2 bases from V and 7 bases from J, leaving 11 bases between. The CDR3 DNA follows: TGTGCCAGCAGTGAACTCGGGTTGGGGACCCAGTACTTC. It codes for CASSELGLGTQYF.

This rearrangement joins TRBV20-1 to TRBJ2-7, with no clear D. Looked up from germline, CDR1 is DFQATT and CDR2 is SNEGSKA (reference sequence). Trimming took off 5 bases at V and 8 bases at J, with 7 bases between the two ends. The CDR3 totals 9 residues. CDR3 sequence: CSAERQQYF. The CDR3 DNA reads TGCAGTGCTGAGCGACAGCAGTACTTC.

The gene calls are TRBV25-1 and TRBJ1-1; no clear D gene. The CDR3 totals 14 residues. V was cut by 2 bases and J by 0 bases, with 7 bases left in between. The germline V gene encodes CDR1 MGHDK and CDR2 SYGVNS. The CDR3: CASSEHGLNTEAFF. The CDR3 DNA is TGTGCCAGCAGTGAACATGGGTTGAACACTGAAGCTTTCTTT.

V is TRBV7-6 and J is TRBJ2-1; weak D call: TRBD2 (5 bases). CDR3 size: 12 residues. V lost 5 bases to trimming and J lost 11 bases, with 13 bases between them. Germline V CDR1 and CDR2: SGHVS, FNYEAQ. The CDR3 DNA sequence: TGTGCCAGCAGCCAAATAGGACTCCAGCAGTTCTTC. As protein: CASSQIGLQQFF.

The chain employs TRBV7-6 and TRBJ1-1; 9 bases fit TRBD1. CDR3 length: 14 residues. Losses at the gene ends were 1 base for V and 6 bases for J; bases not matched to a gene: 3. Germline V gene lookup returns CDR1 SGHVS and CDR2 FNYEAQ. CDR3 protein: CASSLGDRVAEAFF. DNA for the CDR3: TGTGCCAGCAGCTTAGGGGACAGGGTCGCTGAAGCTTTCTTT.

The V and J genes are TRBV9 and TRBJ2-3; the D gene is possibly TRBD2 (5 bases). Per the germline V gene, CDR1 is SGDLS and CDR2 is YYNGEE. This CDR3 contains 15 residues. With 0 bases removed from V and 3 bases from J, the gap between germline ends came to 11 bases. Here the CDR3 reads CASSVGSLATDTQYF. The CDR3, as DNA: TGTGCCAGCAGCGTAGGGAGTCTAGCAACAGATACGCAGTATTTT.